This T cell receptor beta chain is from a study of beta chain features in type 1 diabetes. Since all of the isolated RNA was reverse transcribed, expressed TCRB transcripts were what got sequenced. Method: immunoSEQ multiplex PCR; TCRdb's copy keeps in-frame clones and lacks some. Altogether 300,000 to 400,000 clones are present, 10% to 15% being singletons, with the ten largest covering roughly 0.017%. A sort by CD45RO/CCR7/CD25/CD127/CD95/CD27 yielded CD4+ naive, central memory, regulatory and stem cell-like memory cells. Germline loops: CDR1 SGHRS, CDR2 YFSETQ. The CDR3 covers 16 residues. Losses at the gene ends were 4 bases for V and 5 bases for J; bases not matched to a gene: 10.

The rearrangement joins TRBV5-1 to TRBJ2-3, with TRBD2 matching over 10 bases. The clonotype was recovered from a man aged 18 to 30 in good health. Material for sequencing was naive CD4+ T cells from blood. In nucleotides, the CDR3 is TGCGCCAGCAGCCCAAAAATCGCTAGCGGGGGAGATACGCAGTATTTT. Protein sequence: CASSPKIASGGDTQYF.